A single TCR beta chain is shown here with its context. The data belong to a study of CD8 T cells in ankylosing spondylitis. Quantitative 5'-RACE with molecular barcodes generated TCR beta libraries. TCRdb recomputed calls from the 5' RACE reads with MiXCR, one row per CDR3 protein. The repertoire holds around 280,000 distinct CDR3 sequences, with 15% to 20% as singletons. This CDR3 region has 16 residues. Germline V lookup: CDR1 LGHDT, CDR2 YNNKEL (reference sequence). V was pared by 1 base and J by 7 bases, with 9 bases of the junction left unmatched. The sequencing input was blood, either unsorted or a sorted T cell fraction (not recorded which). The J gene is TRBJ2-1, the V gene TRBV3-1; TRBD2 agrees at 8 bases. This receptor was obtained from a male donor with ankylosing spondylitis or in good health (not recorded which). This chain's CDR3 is CASSQVSSGRGNEQFF. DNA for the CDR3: TGTGCCAGCAGCCAAGTTTCAAGCGGGAGAGGGAATGAGCAGTTCTTC.